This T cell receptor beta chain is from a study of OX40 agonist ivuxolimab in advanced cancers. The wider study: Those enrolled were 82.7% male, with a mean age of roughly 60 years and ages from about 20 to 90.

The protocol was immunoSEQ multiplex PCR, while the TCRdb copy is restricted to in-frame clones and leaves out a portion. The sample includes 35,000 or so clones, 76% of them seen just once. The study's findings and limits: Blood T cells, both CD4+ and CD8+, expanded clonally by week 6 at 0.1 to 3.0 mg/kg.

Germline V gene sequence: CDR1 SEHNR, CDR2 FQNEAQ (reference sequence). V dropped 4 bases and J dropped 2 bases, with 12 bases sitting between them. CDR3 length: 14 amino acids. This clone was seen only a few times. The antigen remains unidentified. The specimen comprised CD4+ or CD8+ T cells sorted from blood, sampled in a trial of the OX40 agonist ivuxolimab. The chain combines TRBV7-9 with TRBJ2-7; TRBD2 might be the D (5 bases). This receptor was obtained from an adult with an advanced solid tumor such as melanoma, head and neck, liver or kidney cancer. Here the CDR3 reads CASSSAGGTYEQYF. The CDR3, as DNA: TGTGCCAGCAGCTCTGCCGGAGGTACCTACGAGCAGTACTTC.